The rows below give T cell receptor beta chains drawn from one sample of a study of blood T cells in healthy people across ages. TCRdb re-called the 5' RACE reads with MiXCR, one entry per CDR3 protein. The table records roughly 650,000 distinct CDR3 sequences, roughly 30% of them present only once. What was sequenced was blood. The receptors come from an elderly woman in good health. Each CDR3 is given with its conserved first and last residue. A D gene is named only where the DNA matches it firmly. Clone size is not always given. Where it is, it says once, few, many or a class for expanded clones.

15	TRBV7-2	many	TRBD2	TRBJ2-3	TGTGCCAGCAGCTCGGGACTAGCGGGGGGGAATACGCAGTATTTT	CASSSGLAGGNTQYF
16	TRBV20-1	many	-	TRBJ1-5	TGCAGTGCTACTGTACCCCAAACAGGGCCCAATCAGCCCCAGCATTTT	CSATVPQTGPNQPQHF
16	TRBV18	few	TRBD1	TRBJ1-2	TGTGCCAGCTCACACGGGGACAGGGGGCAAGGAAATGGCTACACCTTC	CASSHGDRGQGNGYTF
13	TRBV20-1	few	-	TRBJ1-4	TGCAGTGCCCGGGACATCGAGCATGGAAAACTGTTTTTT	CSARDIEHGKLFF
15	TRBV20-1	-	-	TRBJ2-1	TGCAGTGCTAGTCCGAACGGGGTGGGATACAATGAGCAGTTCTTC	CSASPNGVGYNEQFF
18	TRBV18	-	TRBD1	TRBJ2-6	TGTGCCAGCTCACCAATCGGGACAGGGGCCTCTGGGGCCAACGTCCTGACTTTC	CASSPIGTGASGANVLTF
14	TRBV3-1	many	-	TRBJ2-7	TGTGCCAGCAGCCAAGGCTACAGCTCCTACGAGCAGTACTTC	CASSQGYSSYEQYF
14	TRBV6-2/TRBV6-3	many	-	TRBJ1-1	TGTGCCAGCAGGAAGGCGGGTGTGAACACTGAAGCTTTCTTT	CASRKAGVNTEAFF
18	TRBV28	-	-	TRBJ1-5	TGTGCCAGCAGTTCCCCCTCGACGGGCCCTAGGAGCAATCAGCCCCAGCATTTT	CASSSPSTGPRSNQPQHF
15	TRBV5-1	-	TRBD1	TRBJ1-2	TGCGCCAGCAGCAAGGGACAGGGAACTAACTATGGCTACACCTTC	CASSKGQGTNYGYTF
16	TRBV20-1	-	-	TRBJ2-5	TGCAGTGTCCCCGGGTCCAGAAAGATAAATCAAGAGACCCAGTACTTC	CSVPGSRKINQETQYF
14	TRBV7-2	-	TRBD2	TRBJ2-5	TGTGCCAGCAGCTCGGTAGCGGGGACAGAGACCCAGTACTTC	CASSSVAGTETQYF
14	TRBV7-2	-	TRBD2	TRBJ2-5	TGTGCCAGCAGCTTAGCGGGAGGGTCGAGGGAGCAGTACTTC	CASSLAGGSREQYF
15	TRBV20-1	many	TRBD1	TRBJ2-4	TGCAGTGCTAGCCGCCCTGGACAGGGAAGAAACATTCAGTACTTC	CSASRPGQGRNIQYF
13	TRBV19	-	-	TRBJ1-1	TGTGCCAGTAGTTCTGGCAGGATGACTGAAGCTTTCTTT	CASSSGRMTEAFF
14	TRBV5-1	many	-	TRBJ2-4	TGCGCCAGCAGCGGCCGGGACGGAAAAAACATTCAGTACTTC	CASSGRDGKNIQYF
15	TRBV11-2	many	TRBD2	TRBJ2-7	TGTGCCAGCAGCTCCAGCGGGACTGGTACCTACGAGCAGTACTTC	CASSSSGTGTYEQYF
15	TRBV11-2	-	-	TRBJ1-1	TGTGCCAGCAGCCAAGGACAGAATCGGTACACTGAAGCTTTCTTT	CASSQGQNRYTEAFF
15	TRBV5-1	many	-	TRBJ2-7	TGCGCCAGCAGCGGGTCTGGGCGACGAACGAACGAGCAGTACTTC	CASSGSGRRTNEQYF
16	TRBV5-1	few	TRBD2	TRBJ2-2	TGCGCCAGCAGCCAGTTGGCGGGGGGGCGACCCGGGGAGCTGTTTTTT	CASSQLAGGRPGELFF
17	TRBV5-1	many	TRBD2	TRBJ2-1	TGCGCCAGCAGCCGCGCCTCTAGCGGGGGGGCCGGAAATGAGCAGTTCTTC	CASSRASSGGAGNEQFF